A few counts support the clone carrying this T cell receptor (beta chain). Its matching antigen is unknown. Every donor contributed roughly 10 milliliters of peripheral blood by blood draw. The CDR3 sequence is 14 residues long. The V and J ends lost 3 bases and 5 bases, in that order; junction bases with no gene match: 4. Germline CDR1 and CDR2: SEHNR and FQNEAQ (reference sequence). Primed by a sample-barcoded 5' primer and a J-beta primer mix, a second PCR proceeded for roughly 7 to 12 cycles. Carrying 12 random nucleotides, a template-switch adaptor labeled each individual cDNA molecule. TCRdb recomputed calls from the 5' RACE reads with MiXCR, one row per CDR3 protein. The sample shows approximately 880,000 distinct CDR3 sequences, 40% to 60% of them seen only once. These data are taken from a study of blood T cells in healthy people across ages. Turning to the study itself: Capturing about one barcoded beta molecule per two T cells was achieved by template switching. Whole-study findings and limits: Higher naive T cell percentage went strongly together with higher TCR beta diversity.

Sequenced input: blood. V gene TRBV7-9 combines with J gene TRBJ1-2; 9 positions agree with TRBD1. This receptor was identified in a man aged 30 to 39 in good health. DNA of the CDR3: TGTGCCAGCAGCTTTACCGGGACAGGGTATGGCTACACCTTC. This encodes CASSFTGTGYGYTF. The variable domain in full, completed from reference TRBV7-9 and TRBJ1-2, reads DTGVSQNPRHKITKRGQNVTFRCDPISEHNRLYWYRQTLGQGPEFLTYFQNEAQLEKSRLLSDRFSAERPKGSFSTLEIQRTEQGDSAMYLCASSFTGTGYGYTFGSGTRLTVV.